This T cell receptor beta chain was profiled in a study of shared clonotypes between healthy human individuals. Germline values: CDR1 DFQATT, CDR2 SNEGSKA (reference sequence). V was trimmed by 6 bases and J by 7 bases, leaving 9 bases between them. The CDR3 has 11 residues. Deep-level settings were used for running the assay. Method: immunoSEQ multiplex PCR; TCRdb's copy keeps in-frame clones and lacks some. Of roughly 1 million clones in the sample, around 78% were seen once. The healthy adult donors were HIV-negative and reported no recent acute infections or vaccinations. The receptor comes from a man between 18 and 29 years old in good health. Some clones in this sample may be carry-over from other donors' samples. The sequenced sample was memory CD4+ T cells from PBMCs. As for subset: CD45RA-negative fraction. This rearrangement joins TRBV20-1 to TRBJ1-4, with a weak D call TRBD1 (6 bases). CDR3 loop: CSAQGSEKLFF. The CDR3 DNA follows: TGCAGTGCCCAGGGGTCTGAAAAACTGTTTTTT.